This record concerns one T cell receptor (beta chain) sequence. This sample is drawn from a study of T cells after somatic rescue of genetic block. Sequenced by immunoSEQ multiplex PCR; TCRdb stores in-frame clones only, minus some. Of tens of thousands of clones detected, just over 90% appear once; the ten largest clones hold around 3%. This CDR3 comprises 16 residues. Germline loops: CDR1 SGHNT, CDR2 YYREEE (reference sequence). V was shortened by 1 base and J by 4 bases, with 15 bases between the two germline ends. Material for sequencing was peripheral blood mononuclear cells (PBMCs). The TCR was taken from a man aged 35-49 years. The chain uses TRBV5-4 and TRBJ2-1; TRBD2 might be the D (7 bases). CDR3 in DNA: TGTGCCAGCAGCTTGAGGGGGGGGACTGGATACAATGAGCAGTTCTTC. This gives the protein CASSLRGGTGYNEQFF.